The source of this T cell receptor beta chain is a study of read filtering for tumor transcriptome and immune sequencing. From approximately 400 ng of RNA, a library with molecular barcoded alpha/delta and beta/gamma adaptors was made. TCRdb reprocessed the reads with MiXCR, giving one entry per CDR3 protein. The data hold roughly 130,000 distinct CDR3 sequences, with 13% observed a single time. CDR3 length: 16 amino acids. V shed 0 bases and J shed 1 base, with 12 bases lying between them. The germline V gene encodes CDR1 SGHRS and CDR2 YFSETQ. This clonotype was detected only a few times. The sequence derives from a donor at least 40 years old with multiple myeloma. The chain uses TRBV5-1 and TRBJ2-3; D is uncertain. The sample was a population of CD138-negative cells sorted from bone marrow. The CDR3 sequence: CASSLAGFQGTDTQYF. DNA of the CDR3: TGCGCCAGCAGCTTGGCAGGTTTCCAGGGCACAGATACGCAGTATTTT.